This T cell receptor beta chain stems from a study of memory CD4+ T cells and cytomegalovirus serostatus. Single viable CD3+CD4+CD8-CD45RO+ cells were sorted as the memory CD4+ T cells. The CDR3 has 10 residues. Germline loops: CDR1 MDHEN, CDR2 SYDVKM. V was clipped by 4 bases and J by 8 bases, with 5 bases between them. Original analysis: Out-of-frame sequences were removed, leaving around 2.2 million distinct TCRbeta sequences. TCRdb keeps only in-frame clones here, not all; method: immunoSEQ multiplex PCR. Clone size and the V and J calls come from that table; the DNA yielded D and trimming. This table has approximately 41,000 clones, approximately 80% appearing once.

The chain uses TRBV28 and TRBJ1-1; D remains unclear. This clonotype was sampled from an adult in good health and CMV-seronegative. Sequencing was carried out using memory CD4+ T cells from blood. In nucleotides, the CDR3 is TGTGCCAGCAGTTCAATAGAAGCTTTCTTT. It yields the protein CASSSIEAFF. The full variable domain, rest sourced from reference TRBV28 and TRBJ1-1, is DVKVTQSSRYLVKRTGEKVFLECVQDMDHENMFWYRQDPGLGLRLIYFSYDVKMKEKGDIPEGYSVSREKKERFSLILESASTNQTSMYLCASSSIEAFFGQGTRLTVV.